A single T cell receptor beta chain is shown here with its context. No antigen is known for it. TCRdb processed the RT-PCR reads anew with MiXCR; each CDR3 protein has one entry. The repertoire holds some 640,000 distinct CDR3 sequences, with roughly 13% as singletons. The CDR3 length is 19 residues. The data stem from a study of response to subunit inactivated influenza vaccine. The study, taken as a whole, reports: That few new T cells are recruited by each seasonal influenza vaccination was the authors' suggestion.

V usage is TRBV21-1 and J usage is TRBJ2-2; TRBD2, as called in the table, went unchecked against the DNA. TRBV21-1 is a pseudogene locus. Here the sequenced sample was PBMCs from blood, taken 14 days before vaccination. The clonotype comes from a man aged 50 to 59 who received an inactivated influenza vaccine. The CDR3 loop reads CANSKVGRNMTPIVGELFF. Here the CDR3 DNA reads TGTGCCAACAGCAAAGTAGGGAGGAACATGACACCAATTGTCGGGGAGCTGTTTTTT.